These 19 T cell receptor beta chains came from one sample sequenced in a study of Graves' ophthalmopathy and Graves' hyperthyroidism. Amplifying from RNA transcripts, the study obtained TCR beta CDR3 regions. Scientists carried out first-round RT-PCR using HTBI primers and then a second-round multiplex PCR. TCRdb re-derived calls from the multiplex PCR reads in MiXCR, one entry per CDR3 protein. Seen here are hundreds of thousands of distinct CDR3 sequences, around 21% observed once, and the top ten hold around 3%. The specimen was peripheral blood. These receptors were collected from a woman aged 18-35 years with stable Graves' hyperthyroidism.

There are many counts of this clonotype. The gene calls are TRBV20-1 and TRBJ1-1, with 7 bases aligning to TRBD1. The junction had 10 bases not matched to a gene; V was cut back by 5 bases and J by 1 base. The CDR3 has 15 amino acids. The germline gives CDR1 DFQATT, CDR2 SNEGSKA (reference sequence). The CDR3 nucleotides are TGCAGTGCTGTCCTATACAGGGGAAGGAACACTGAAGCTTTCTTT. Translated, it gives CSAVLYRGRNTEAFF.

This clonotype occurred many times. The genes are TRBV27 and TRBJ2-7; D is uncertain. V was trimmed by 2 bases and J by 0 bases, leaving 8 bases between them. Germline CDR1 and CDR2: MNHEY and SMNVEV (reference sequence). This CDR3 region has 14 residues. In nucleotides, the CDR3 is TGTGCCAGCAGTTTAAAGTTTAGCTCCTACGAGCAGTACTTC. This gives the protein CASSLKFSSYEQYF.

V is TRBV20-1 and J is TRBJ1-1; D perhaps matches TRBD1 (6 bases). Germline CDR1 reads DFQATT; CDR2 reads SNEGSKA (reference sequence). The CDR3 runs to 14 residues. V lost 3 bases to trimming and J lost 0 bases, with 11 bases between them. The CDR3 spells CSASREGVNTEAFF. The CDR3 region has the DNA TGCAGTGCTAGTCGCGAGGGGGTGAACACTGAAGCTTTCTTT.

This clonotype was seen ten or more times. The genes are TRBV11-2 and TRBJ1-6; D gene uncertain. The germline gives CDR1 SGHAT, CDR2 FQNNGV. V shed 2 bases and J shed 5 bases, with 10 bases lying between them. This CDR3 region has 15 residues. Here the CDR3 reads CASSLFSGNNSPLHF. For the CDR3, the DNA is TGTGCCAGCAGCTTATTCTCGGGGAATAATTCACCCCTCCACTTT.

There are many counts of this clonotype. This chain uses TRBV6-1 with TRBJ1-5; TRBD1 might be the D (5 bases). Germline-derived CDR1 and CDR2 are MNHNS and SASEGT. V was pared by 3 bases and J by 4 bases, with 16 bases between. The CDR3 is made up of 16 amino acids. The CDR3 region is CASSEAGTAGNQPQHF. DNA for the CDR3: TGTGCCAGCAGTGAGGCCGGGACGGCGGGAAATCAGCCCCAGCATTTT.

Concerning this clonotype itself: Compared with germline, one end of the junction differs, possibly owing to a read error. CDR3 coding DNA: TGCAGTGCTAGAGATCTGCGCGTGCCTACCTACGATCAGTACTTC. The encoded protein is CSARDLRVPTYDQYF. This chain uses TRBV20-1 with TRBJ2-7; D not certain. Looked up from germline, CDR1 is DFQATT and CDR2 is SNEGSKA (reference sequence). CDR3 length: 15 amino acids.

Turning to this clonotype: Mismatch with germline at one junction end may stem from a read error. The CDR3: CSARGHYNEKFF. The CDR3 DNA is TGCAGTGCTAGAGGTCATTACAATGAGAAGTTCTTC. This chain links TRBV20-1 with TRBJ2-1; D is ambiguous. CDR3 length: 12 amino acids. CDR1 DFQATT and CDR2 SNEGSKA come from the germline V gene (reference sequence).

This rearrangement joins TRBV30 to TRBJ2-7, with 10 positions matching TRBD1. The CDR3 covers 13 residues. CDR1 GTSNPN and CDR2 SVGIG come from the germline V gene (reference sequence). Trimming took 2 bases from V and 6 from J; bases not matched to a gene: 4. The CDR3 nucleotides read TGTGCCTGGAGTTTGGACAGGGGGAGCGAGCAGTACTTC. It translates to CAWSLDRGSEQYF.

The chain is built from TRBV11-2 and TRBJ2-5; no clear D gene. Germline V gene data show CDR1 as SGHAT and CDR2 as FQNNGV. Trimming stripped 1 base from V and 5 bases from J, with 17 bases between. CDR3 size: 16 residues. The CDR3 nucleotides read TGTGCCAGCAGCTTAGGGGCCCTTAGGGTGATGGAGACCCAGTACTTC. Protein sequence: CASSLGALRVMETQYF.

This clonotype showed up many times. The rearrangement uses TRBV27 and TRBJ2-7, with 12 bases that match TRBD1. V trimming: 6 bases; J trimming: 6 bases; junction bases outside the gene matches: 9. The CDR3 totals 15 residues. The germline gives CDR1 MNHEY, CDR2 SMNVEV (reference sequence). The CDR3 DNA sequence: TGTGCCAGCAGCACATACCGGGACAGGGGGCCCGAGCAGTACTTC. This encodes CASSTYRDRGPEQYF.

This clonotype was picked up many times. This chain links TRBV11-1 with TRBJ2-7; 7 positions match TRBD2. J gave up 3 bases and V 5 bases, and 10 bases lay outside the gene matches. Germline V gene lookup returns CDR1 SGHAT and CDR2 FQDESV (reference sequence). This CDR3 contains 15 residues. The CDR3 DNA follows: TGTGCCAGCAGCGGACTAGGTAGGATGGACTACGAGCAGTACTTC. Residues: CASSGLGRMDYEQYF.

This clonotype turned up a few times. The chain uses TRBV7-2 and TRBJ1-6; D ambiguous. The germline V gene encodes CDR1 SGHTA and CDR2 FQGNSA. The CDR3 is made up of 14 amino acids. Between the trimmed V and J ends, which lost 1 base and 10 bases, there was a span of 11 bases. CDR3: CASSLEGVRSPLHF. The DNA for the CDR3 is TGTGCCAGCAGCTTAGAAGGTGTTCGCTCACCCCTCCACTTT.

In its sample, this clonotype was seen many times. CDR3 bases: TGTGCCACCAGTGATCGGACTAGCGGGAGTCCCCACGAGCAGTACTTC. Amino acid sequence: CATSDRTSGSPHEQYF. The V gene is TRBV24-1, the J gene TRBJ2-7, with 13 positions matching TRBD2. Trimming took 3 bases from V and 5 from J; bases not matched to a gene: 6. CDR3 length equals 16 residues. Germline V gene sequence: CDR1 KGHDR, CDR2 SFDVKD.

This clonotype was recorded a few times. V and J are TRBV6-1 and TRBJ2-5; 10 bases line up with TRBD2. CDR3 length: 14 amino acids. The germline V gene has CDR1 MNHNS and CDR2 SASEGT. Trimming took 5 bases from V and 5 from J; bases not matched to a gene: 5. The CDR3 nucleotides read TGTGCCAGCAGTCCAGGGACTAGCGATGAGACCCAGTACTTC. Translating it yields CASSPGTSDETQYF.

V usage is TRBV2 and J usage is TRBJ1-5, with D perhaps TRBD1 (5 bases). This CDR3 spans 16 amino acids. Trimming left V 6 bases short and J 2 bases short, with 17 bases between. Germline V lookup: CDR1 SNHLY, CDR2 FYNNEI. The CDR3 coding sequence is TGTGCCAGCAGCCCAGAGGTGGCGGGGGGCAATCAGCCCCAGCATTTT. Amino acid sequence: CASSPEVAGGNQPQHF. Based on the CDR3 plus reference TRBV2 and TRBJ1-5, the full variable domain is EPEVTQTPSHQVTQMGQEVILRCVPISNHLYFYWYRQILGQKVEFLVSFYNNEISEKSEIFDDQFSVERPDGSNFTLKIRSTKLEDSAMYFCASSPEVAGGNQPQHFGDGTRLSIL.

This clonotype was counted at least ten times. The chain employs TRBV4-2 and TRBJ2-7, with TRBD1 matching 7 bases. CDR1 is LGHNA, CDR2 YNFKEQ, per germline. The J segment lost 4 bases and the V segment lost 2 bases, leaving 5 bases of the junction unmatched. The length of the CDR3 is 14 residues. CDR3 DNA sequence: TGTGCCAGCAGCCAACGCAGGGGGTGGTACGAGCAGTACTTC. Amino acid sequence: CASSQRRGWYEQYF.

This clonotype came up many times. The chain recombines TRBV7-8 with TRBJ2-2, with 9 bases identical to TRBD1. This CDR3 has 15 amino acids. V lost 4 bases, J lost 4 bases, and 4 bases stayed unmatched. CDR1 is SGHVS, CDR2 FQNEAQ, per germline. The CDR3 nucleotides read TGTGCCAGCAGCTGGGACAGGGCGGGCACCGGGGAGCTGTTTTTT. It translates to CASSWDRAGTGELFF.

The sample holds many counts of this clonotype. V is TRBV4-1 and J is TRBJ1-2; possibly TRBD1 for D (6 bases). Germline V gives CDR1 MGHRA, CDR2 YSYEKL. Trimming removed 1 base from V and 4 bases from J, with 13 bases in between. CDR3 length: 15 amino acids. CDR3 DNA sequence: TGCGCCAGCAGCCAAGGGACAGCCAGGCCCTATGGCTACACCTTC. Translation gives CASSQGTARPYGYTF.

This clonotype showed up many times. The chain joins TRBV25-1 to TRBJ2-3, with D perhaps given as TRBD1 or TRBD2 (6 bases each). CDR3 size: 18 residues. The germline V gene encodes CDR1 MGHDK and CDR2 SYGVNS. The V and J ends lost 2 bases and 4 bases respectively, with 22 bases between them. Here the CDR3 reads CASSEGEGGSVWADTQYF. CDR3 nucleotide sequence: TGTGCCAGCAGTGAAGGAGAAGGGGGGAGCGTGTGGGCAGATACGCAGTATTTT.